This note documents a single T cell receptor (beta chain) sequence. No antigen is known for it. Within one base of it there is no much larger clone, and no base qualities were kept. Each PCR received spiked-in synthetic TCR analog templates so that absolute template abundance could be estimated from read counts. TCRbeta CDR3 regions were amplified from genomic DNA with bias-controlled V and J gene primers using the immunoSEQ assay. Sequencing of rearranged TCRbeta segments was done at approximately 20X coverage. Per the original workflow: Sequencing errors were corrected by clustering, and CDR3s were annotated against IMGT so that V, D and J genes could be assigned. Only productive TCRbeta rearrangements were used in downstream analyses, excluding out-of-frame or stop-codon sequences. To compute clonality, Shannon entropy was normalized by the log of the number of unique productive sequences and then subtracted from one. Clones differing between time points or between blood and tumor were identified by Fisher's exact test with Benjamini-Hochberg correction at adjusted p below 0.01. The immuneACCESS repertoire file appears here via TCRdb, limited to in-frame rearrangements. These files lack a portion of the clones; in checked studies, under half of the deficit traces to unresolved V genes, and the cause of the others is not known. V, J and clone size derive from that table, while D and trimming were established from the DNA sequence. This sample holds around 100,000 clones; approximately 89% were observed only once. The ten largest clones add up to around 4% of the sample.

This sample is part of a study of PD-L1 blockade in urothelial cancer (dated by TCRdb to 2015 to 2018). Background on the whole study: Every patient began therapy around 2014 and was given atezolizumab 1,200 mg intravenously every 3 weeks. About 90% of the roughly 30 patients were identified as males with urothelial cancer of bladder origin, and a prior smoking history was reported by 18 of 29 patients. Patients had an ECOG performance status of 0 or 1 and had received between 0 and 3 prior chemotherapy regimens. Blood samples were analyzed at two time points: 3 weeks after treatment start (second dose) and 6 weeks after treatment start. Blood samples gave median yields of approximately 130,000 T cells and over 80,000 unique TCRs, along with a median clonality of around 0.08. The study was an exploratory multi-omic analysis of somatic, immune and clinical correlates of response to PD-L1 blockade with atezolizumab in urothelial cancer. TCR sequencing covered pretreatment tumor samples and matched, serially collected peripheral blood taken before and after atezolizumab treatment. Progression-free survival longer than 6 months counted as durable clinical benefit, and TCR features were additionally tested against both progression-free and overall survival. In the same patients, pretreatment tumors underwent whole exome sequencing and RNA sequencing in addition to TCR sequencing. Durable clinical benefit was achieved by nine patients but not by the remaining 20. Some 30 patients had pretreatment blood TCR-seq, some 25 had at least one posttreatment blood collection, and some 25 had tumor TCR-seq.

Taken with the paper, the label for time point translates to: peripheral blood 6 weeks after treatment start. The cohort comprised roughly 30 patients with locally advanced or metastatic urothelial carcinoma treated at Memorial Sloan Kettering on a trial protocol. Peripheral blood mononuclear cells were collected pretreatment and during treatment, with between 1 and 8 total time points per patient. The Qiagen DNeasy Blood extraction kit was used to purify genomic DNA from total PBMCs and from tumor samples. PBMCs were collected pretreatment and during treatment, and were isolated and stored as previously described. Results and caveats for the whole study, not just this receptor: Patients with durable benefit showed greater expansion of tumor-associated TCR clones in peripheral blood 3 weeks after starting treatment (n of about 21, p = 0.022). Because the sample size was small (n of about 30) and many exploratory analyses were performed, the results are intended to be hypothesis-generating. A pretreatment peripheral blood TCR clonality below the median was linked to improved progression-free and overall survival.

The CDR1 and CDR2 encoded by the germline V gene are SGHTA and FQGNSA. From its cysteine to its phenylalanine, the CDR3 spans 18 amino acids. Only the CDR3 DNA is retained, 54 bases long and in frame from the first base. Compared with germline, V lacks 2 bases and J lacks 5 bases; bases without a gene match: 8. The source is a man aged 55 to 69 with urothelial cancer. Source: PBMCs, taken around atezolizumab (anti-PD-L1) treatment. The rearrangement combines TRBV7-2 with TRBJ2-5; 16 of the junction bases match TRBD2. The CDR3: CASSLPGTSGRAVETQYF. The nucleotides are TGTGCCAGCAGCTTACCCGGGACTAGCGGGAGGGCCGTGGAGACCCAGTACTTC. Supplemented by the reference TRBV7-2 and TRBJ2-5 proteins around the CDR3, the complete variable domain is GAGVSQSPSNKVTEKGKDVELRCDPISGHTALYWYRQSLGQGLEFLIYFQGNSAPDKSGLPSDRFSAERTGGSVSTLTIQRTQQEDSAVYLCASSLPGTSGRAVETQYFGPGTRLLVL.